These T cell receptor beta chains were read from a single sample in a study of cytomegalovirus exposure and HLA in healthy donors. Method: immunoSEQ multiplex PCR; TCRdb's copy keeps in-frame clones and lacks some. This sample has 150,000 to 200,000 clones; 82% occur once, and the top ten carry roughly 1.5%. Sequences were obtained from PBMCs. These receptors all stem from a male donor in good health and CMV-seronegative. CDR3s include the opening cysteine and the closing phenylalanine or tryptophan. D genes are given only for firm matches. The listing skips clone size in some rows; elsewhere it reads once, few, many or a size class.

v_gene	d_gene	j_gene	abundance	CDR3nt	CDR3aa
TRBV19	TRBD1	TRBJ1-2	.	TGTGCCACCCGTTCATCCGGGACAGGGTTTCGTGGCTACACCTTC	CATRSSGTGFRGYTF
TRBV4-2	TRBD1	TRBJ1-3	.	TGTGCCAGCAGCCAAAACAGGGGGCTAATCTCTGGAAACACCATATATTTT	CASSQNRGLISGNTIYF
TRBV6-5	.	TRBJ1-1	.	TGTGCCAGCAGTCGACGCCGGGACACAGCTGAAGCTTTCTTT	CASSRRRDTAEAFF
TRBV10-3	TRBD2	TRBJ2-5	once	TGTGCCACCGAACTAGCGCCACAGGAGACCCAGTACTTC	CATELAPQETQYF
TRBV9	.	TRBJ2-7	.	TGTGCCAGCAGCGTAGCTGGTTGGGAGTACGAGCAGTACTTC	CASSVAGWEYEQYF
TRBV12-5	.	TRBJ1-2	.	TGTGCTAGTGCCCCGGGACTTAACTATGGCTACACCTTC	CASAPGLNYGYTF
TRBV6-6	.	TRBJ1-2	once	TGTGCCAGCCGAAAAGGGGCTAACTATGGCTACACCTTC	CASRKGANYGYTF
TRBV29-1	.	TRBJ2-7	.	TGCAGCGTTGAAGAGGGCCGCACTGGGGAGCAGTACTTC	CSVEEGRTGEQYF
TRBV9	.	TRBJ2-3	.	TGTGCCAGCAGCGGACAGGCAGATACGCAGTATTTT	CASSGQADTQYF
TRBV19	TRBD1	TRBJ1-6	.	TGTGCCACTGGACAGGGTAGTTCACCCCTCCACTTT	CATGQGSSPLHF
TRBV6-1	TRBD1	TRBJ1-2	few	TGTGCCAGCAGTGAAGGGACAGGGGGCGTTGGCTACACCTTC	CASSEGTGGVGYTF
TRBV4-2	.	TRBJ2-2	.	TGTGCCAGCAGCCAAGATGGATCCGGGAGTAGTGGGGAGCTGTTTTTT	CASSQDGSGSSGELFF
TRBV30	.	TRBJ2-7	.	TGTGCCTGGTCCCTACTACAGGGCCATCTCTACGAGCAGTACTTC	CAWSLLQGHLYEQYF
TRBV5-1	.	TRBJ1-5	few	TGCGCCAGCAGCTTGGATGGGACTGGCCAGCCCCAGCATTTT	CASSLDGTGQPQHF
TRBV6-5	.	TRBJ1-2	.	TGTGCCAGCACTCGTCGGGAGGGCCCGGGCTACACCTTC	CASTRREGPGYTF
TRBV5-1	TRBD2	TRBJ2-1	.	TGCGCCAGCAGTGGGCTAGCGGGATCTTACAATGAGCAGTTCTTC	CASSGLAGSYNEQFF
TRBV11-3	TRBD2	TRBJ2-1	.	TGTGCCAGCGGAACCCTAGCGGACGGGGACAATGAGCAGTTCTTC	CASGTLADGDNEQFF
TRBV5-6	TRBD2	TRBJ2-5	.	TGTGCCAGCAGCTCGGCTAGCGGGAGCCAAGAGACCCAGTACTTC	CASSSASGSQETQYF
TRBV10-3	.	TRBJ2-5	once	TGTGCCATCCGTCCTAGCGCTAGTGGAGAGACCCAGTACTTC	CAIRPSASGETQYF
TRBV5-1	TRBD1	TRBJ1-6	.	TGCGCCAGCAGCTTGGATCAACCCGGACAGGCCGATTCACCCCTCCACTTT	CASSLDQPGQADSPLHF
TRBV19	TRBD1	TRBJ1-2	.	TGTGCCAGTAGTTGGAGGACAGGACCTAACTATGGCTACACCTTC	CASSWRTGPNYGYTF
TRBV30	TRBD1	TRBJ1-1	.	TGTGCCTGGAGTACAAGAGGACAGGGCCTGAACACTGAAGCTTTCTTT	CAWSTRGQGLNTEAFF
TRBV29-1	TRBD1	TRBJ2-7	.	TGCAGCGTTGTCGGGGCCCCCGGGACAGGGGGTTACGAGCAGTACTTC	CSVVGAPGTGGYEQYF
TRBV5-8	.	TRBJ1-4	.	TGTGCCAGCAGCTTGGTCCGGCCAGGGGATGAAAAACTGTTTTTT	CASSLVRPGDEKLFF
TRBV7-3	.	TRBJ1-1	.	TGTGCCAGCAGCTTTAAGGGCGGAGGGAACACTGAAGCTTTCTTT	CASSFKGGGNTEAFF
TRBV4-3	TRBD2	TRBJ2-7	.	TGCGCCAGCAGCCAACGACTAGCGGGAGCCTACGAGCAGTACTTC	CASSQRLAGAYEQYF
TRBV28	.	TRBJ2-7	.	TGTGCCAGCAAAGATGGGCCAGGGGACTACGAGCAGTACTTC	CASKDGPGDYEQYF
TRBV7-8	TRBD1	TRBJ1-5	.	TGTGCCAGCAGCTATCTACAGGGGAAGGAGCCCCAGCATTTT	CASSYLQGKEPQHF
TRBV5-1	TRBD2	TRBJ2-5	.	TGCGCCAGCAGCTTGGGTCGAGCGGGGGGTCTCCAAGAGACCCAGTACTTC	CASSLGRAGGLQETQYF
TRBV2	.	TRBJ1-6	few	TGTGCCAGCAGTGAAACCGAAGCACCCTTTAATTCACCCCTCCACTTT	CASSETEAPFNSPLHF
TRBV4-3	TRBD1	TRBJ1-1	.	TGCGCCAGCAGCCAAGTAGGAACAGGGGTCACTGAAGCTTTCTTT	CASSQVGTGVTEAFF
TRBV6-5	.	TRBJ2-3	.	TGTGCCAGCAGTTACTCGATAGACAGGGATACGCAGTATTTT	CASSYSIDRDTQYF
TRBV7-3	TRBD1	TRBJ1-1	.	TGTGCCAGCAGCCCTGGACAGGGGGTTCGGACTGAAGCTTTCTTT	CASSPGQGVRTEAFF
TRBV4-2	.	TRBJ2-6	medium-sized	TGTGCCAGCAGCCAAGGAGGGGGCTCTGGGGCCAACGTCCTGACTTTC	CASSQGGGSGANVLTF
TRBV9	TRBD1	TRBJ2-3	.	TGTGCCAGCAAACCGACAGGGGCCATCACAGATACGCAGTATTTT	CASKPTGAITDTQYF
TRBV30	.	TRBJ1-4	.	TGTGCCTGGAGCACAAATGAAAAACTGTTTTTT	CAWSTNEKLFF
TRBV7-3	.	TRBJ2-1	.	TGTGCCAGCAGCCCGGGACTCGCTAACAATGAGCAGTTCTTC	CASSPGLANNEQFF
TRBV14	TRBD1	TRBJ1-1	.	TGTGCCAGCAGCCAGTTACAGGGGGCGCTCGCTTGGGCTTTCTTT	CASSQLQGALAWAFF
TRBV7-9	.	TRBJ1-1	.	TGTGCCAGCAGCTCGAGCCCCCAGGGTATTGTCGAAGCTTTCTTT	CASSSSPQGIVEAFF
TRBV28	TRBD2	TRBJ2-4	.	TGTGCCAGCAGTTTATATACTAGCGGGACCGCTCAGTACTTC	CASSLYTSGTAQYF